What follows is one TCR beta chain and its context. In this sample, this clone turned up a few times. The antigen this receptor binds is unknown. No much larger clone exists at a distance of one base, and base qualities are not known. Receptor amplification or capture employed the immunoSEQ multiplex PCR assay. For the multiplex PCR, a mixture combining 60 forward primers for TCR Vbeta segments and 13 reverse primers for TCR Jbeta segments was used. Amplification of the CDR3 region of rearranged TCR beta genes was performed with a multiplex PCR assay on genomic DNA. On the Illumina HiSeq System, the amplified TCR beta libraries were sequenced as 87-base-pair reads. The paper's data handling went like this. A later analysis tallied tens of millions of unique TCR beta chains across the approximately 670 repertoires, and about 10 million of those chains were shared by two or more donors. To remove PCR and sequencing errors, raw reads were error-corrected and collapsed into unique sequences using a nearest-neighbor algorithm that merged closely related sequences. V, D and J gene segments were assigned by aligning CDR3 sequences to IMGT reference sequences. For a sequence to be retained, a match of at least six nucleotides was required to both a V gene segment and a J gene segment. Rearrangements were classified as productive when the CDR3 lacked stop codons and remained in frame with V and J, and all other rearrangements were classified as non-productive. Following IMGT convention, CDR3 was defined as the stretch from the second conserved V-encoded cysteine up to the conserved J-encoded phenylalanine. The earlier analysis of fewer than 750 of the donors excluded sequences that lacked an unambiguous match to a single V gene segment. An earlier analysis of a few hundred of the donors called V segments functional above 56.7% productive rearrangements and segregating when the between-donor standard deviation exceeded 5%. A statistical classification framework was built for diagnosing cytomegalovirus status from the catalog of TCR beta chain sequences. A later analysis assigned V and J genes by comparing TCR nucleotide sequences with IMGT/GENE-DB human TR gene sequences. A later analysis assigned CDR3 sequences and most-parsimonious VDJ recombination scenarios with the TCRdist pipeline. In a later analysis, every TCR beta chain was defined by the combination of its CDR3 amino acid sequence and its V-gene family, and reads without a unique V-gene family were dropped. In a later analysis, around 600 highly shared, low-generation-probability nucleotide sequences were removed to address suspected cross-contamination and a sequencing artifact. In a later analysis, a clonal expansion index for each public chain was calculated from normalized within-repertoire ranks of inferred template counts. In a later analysis, generation probabilities were computed with a VDJ recombination model fitted to out-of-frame rearrangements, and the resulting probabilities were checked against IGoR. In a later analysis, hypergeometric tests were used to score TCR-TCR, TCR-HLA and TCR-CMV co-occurrence, with a repertoire-size bias correction applied to TCR pairs. In a later analysis, false discovery rates were estimated by permuting HLA or CMV assignments 20 times. A later analysis grouped co-occurring TCRs with DBSCAN, adding TCRdist sequence similarity when clustering within HLA-allele-positive subsets. Co-occurrence clustering excluded repertoires with fewer than 30,000 or more than 120,000 public chains, plus five with anomalous nucleotide sharing. The immuneACCESS repertoire file appears here via TCRdb, limited to in-frame rearrangements. These files lack a portion of the clones; in checked studies, under half of the deficit traces to unresolved V genes, and the cause of the others is not known. The V and J calls and clone size are taken from that table; D and trimming were inferred from the DNA. The sample includes 250,000 to 350,000 clones, with just over 85% observed a single time. The ten biggest clones cover about 4% of the sample.

For CDR1 and CDR2, the germline V gene (reference sequence) lists SGHKS and YYEKEE. The CDR3 spans 15 residues, from the cysteine through the phenylalanine. Solely the CDR3 DNA is kept, with 45 bases framed from the first base. V loses 3 bases of germline sequence and J loses 1 base, and the interval between the two ends is 8 bases. The cohort consisted of 670 or so healthy bone marrow donors. At the time of sampling, all cohort members were nominally healthy, though unrecorded immune exposures were likely present. The donor was CMV seropositive and was included in the group of 300 or so seropositive cohort members. Each donor provided a peripheral blood sample, and peripheral blood mononuclear cells were used for TCR beta sequencing. The Qiagen DNeasy Blood Extraction Kit was used to extract genomic DNA from the blood cell samples. The sample is drawn from a study of cytomegalovirus exposure and HLA in healthy donors (dated by TCRdb to about 2017). Describing the broader study: An earlier analysis of about 530 of the donors reported 276 Gb of sequence data and some 110 million unique TCR beta sequences obtained from about 179 million T cells. Roughly 300 gigabases of sequencing data and 75 million to 85 million unique TCR sequences made up an early release that covered around 640 HLA-typed donors. The genetic ancestry cluster associated with self-reported Caucasian donors included around four fifths of the roughly 400 genotyped donors. The study aimed to test whether signatures of past pathogen exposure could be identified by cataloging public T cell receptors. Using immunosequencing, the study profiled T cell repertoires from 640 or so subjects and related those repertoires to cytomegalovirus serostatus. A separate validation cohort of 100 to 150 different subjects was used in addition to the roughly 700-subject first cohort. High-throughput TCR immunosequencing, statistical association of individual TCRs with disease status, and machine learning were combined to predict cytomegalovirus infection status. A later analysis re-examined previously published TCR beta repertoires from more than 550 donors and added high-resolution HLA genotyping to investigate patterns of TCR occurrence. Rather than drawing on any new phenotypic data, the later analysis identified candidate immune exposures from TCR beta sequences and the way those sequences occurred across donors. An earlier analysis of some 500 of the donors applied high-throughput TCR beta sequencing to assess whether each TCR beta V gene segment acted as functional or pseudogenic. Alongside the repertoire data, information on donor age, sex, ethnicity and CMV serostatus was compiled. In a later genetic analysis, genome-wide SNP genotypes for about three fifths of the roughly 670 donors were used, and that subset was treated as a discovery cohort. Every repertoire in the discovery cohort had been generated on one and the same sequencing platform. Both class I and class II loci were covered by HLA typing, at four-digit resolution. Typing coverage differed by locus: A, B, C, DRB1 and DQB1 were typed in about 629-630 donors, DQA1 in approximately 520, DPA1 in 600 to 610, and DPB1 in around 490. A few DR-DQ haplotypes were handled as single units for association and clustering because linkage in the cohort was strong. On average, around 230,000 unique TCR beta nucleotide sequences were sequenced per donor among some 420 genotyped donors of the cohort, with roughly 18% of those sequences being non-productive.

Study-wide findings and limitations: For the cohort, immune exposure information was limited to CMV serostatus. A total of about 150 TCR beta chains were listed by the study as associated with cytomegalovirus. A further reported finding was that TCR beta sequences accurately predicted the HLA-A and HLA-B alleles for most subjects in the first cohort. A cluster of highly shared sequence variants was judged likely to represent a technical artifact of the sequencing pipeline. According to a later analysis, most CMV-associated TCR beta chains appeared to be HLA-restricted, and the HLA associations seemed to be driven largely by CMV exposure. In a later analysis, more than 15,000 TCR beta sequences were associated with specific HLA alleles at a false discovery rate of 0.05. When HLA alleles, especially DR and DQ, strongly co-occurred, attributing TCR associations to individual alleles was difficult. Because the 87-base-pair reads could not distinguish some IMGT-functional V segments, including TRBV6-2 and TRBV6-3, those segments were excluded. Because HLA typing was missing for some donors at each locus, association tests included only the typed subset. According to a later genetic analysis, donors in an Asian-associated ancestry cluster had fewer N-insertions in productive TCRs than the roughly 700-donor mean. According to a later analysis, parvovirus B19, influenza, CMV and Epstein-Barr virus appeared linked to several top co-occurrence clusters. Linkage disequilibrium might explain the correlated functional status among segregating V segments, but an unknown experimental factor could not be ruled out. In a later genetic analysis, a missense DCLRE1C variant was associated with V-gene and J-gene trimming of TCR beta chains, and the association was replicated in an independent cohort. A few of the identified cytomegalovirus-associated TCR beta chains were confirmed in vitro to be specific for cytomegalovirus antigens. In a later analysis, TCR association rates were found to vary across HLA loci, with the most associated TCRs seen for DRB1 alleles and the fewest for HLA-C alleles. In a later analysis, HLA-associated TCR beta chains showed more clonal expansion and lower generation probabilities than non-associated chains that were equally common. Most TCR sequences were observed very rarely across donors, whereas some public TCRs were present in many individuals. The authors suggested that the approach could potentially be extended to other disease states and immunological phenotypes. In both the original and validation cohorts, the classifier was reported to diagnose cytomegalovirus status with high specificity and sensitivity. The cohort was sequenced for TCR beta chains only, and without alpha or paired-chain data the features that could be detected were limited. Broadly in line with IMGT annotations, most TCR beta V segments showed up in productive rearrangements about 87% or about 30% of the time in an earlier analysis of a few hundred of the donors. Roughly uniform sequencing depth across donors was assumed in presence/absence analyses, although this assumption may not hold. Because counts were too low, roughly 18 rarely observed V segments, including chromosome 9 orphons, were left out of the earlier analysis of 587 of the donors.

The specimen sequenced was PBMCs. This clonotype originated in a man in his forties or fifties in good health and CMV-seropositive. The rearranged chain carries TRBV5-5 and TRBJ2-6, with TRBD1 perhaps the D gene, on 5 matching bases. The base sequence is TGTGCCAGCAGCTCAGGGTTATCTGGGGCCAACGTCCTGACTTTC. The translation is CASSSGLSGANVLTF.